What follows are 7 T cell receptor beta chains derived from one specimen sequenced in a study of OX40 agonist ivuxolimab in advanced cancers. Only in-frame clones appear in the TCRdb table, and some are missing; sequencing was by immunoSEQ multiplex PCR. This sample has 30,000 to 45,000 clones, with about 90% found just once. This specimen consisted of CD4+ or CD8+ T cells sorted from blood, obtained in a trial of the OX40 agonist ivuxolimab. The origin of the receptors is an adult with an advanced solid tumor such as melanoma, head and neck, liver or kidney cancer.

This chain uses TRBV7-9 with TRBJ2-7; 12 nucleotides agree with TRBD1. This CDR3 spans 14 amino acids. V lost 4 bases, J lost 6 bases, and 4 bases stayed unmatched. Looked up from germline, CDR1 is SEHNR and CDR2 is FQNEAQ (reference sequence). The CDR3 DNA sequence: TGTGCCAGCAGCTCGGGACAGGGGGCGGGCGAGCAGTACTTC. This gives the protein CASSSGQGAGEQYF.

This rearrangement joins TRBV7-2 to TRBJ2-1; 9 positions agree with TRBD2. CDR1 is SGHTA, CDR2 FQGNSA, per germline. The junction had 0 bases not matched to a gene; V was cut back by 9 bases and J by 6 bases. CDR3 length equals 11 residues. The CDR3: CASSGGNEQFF. Written as DNA, the CDR3 is TGTGCCAGTAGCGGGGGCAATGAGCAGTTCTTC.

This clone was counted a few times. The genes are TRBV7-3 and TRBJ1-1, with 8 bases matching TRBD1. Germline V gene lookup returns CDR1 SGHTA and CDR2 FQGTGA. The CDR3 consists of 15 residues. The J segment lost 1 base and the V segment lost 2 bases, leaving 3 bases of the junction unmatched. The CDR3 DNA is TGTGCCAGCAGCTTAGGCGGACAGGGGAACACTGAAGCTTTCTTT. Amino acid sequence: CASSLGGQGNTEAFF.

This clone was counted once. The chain couples TRBV27 to TRBJ2-2, with TRBD1 as a possible D gene (6 bases). This CDR3 contains 14 residues. V was shortened by 4 bases and J by 9 bases, with 15 bases between the two germline ends. The germline gives CDR1 MNHEY, CDR2 SMNVEV (reference sequence). The CDR3: CASSSGTIPWELFF. CDR3 bases: TGTGCCAGCAGTTCCGGGACAATTCCTTGGGAGCTGTTTTTT.

This chain connects TRBV4-1 to TRBJ1-1; D not resolved. The CDR3 consists of 13 residues. V shed 4 bases and J shed 2 bases, with 8 bases lying between them. Per the germline V gene, CDR1 is MGHRA and CDR2 is YSYEKL. The CDR3 region has the DNA TGCGCCAGCAGCCGCGCCCCTAACACTGAAGCTTTCTTT. Translation: CASSRAPNTEAFF.

In this sample, this clone turned up once. The chain links TRBV11-2 to TRBJ1-1, with D uncertain. CDR3 length equals 12 residues. Germline loops: CDR1 SGHAT, CDR2 FQNNGV. V gave up 5 bases and J gave up 7 bases, with 11 bases separating them. CDR3 in amino acids: CASSPVPGEAFF. In nucleotides, the CDR3 is TGTGCCAGCAGCCCCGTACCGGGTGAAGCTTTCTTT.

The chain carries TRBV11-2 and TRBJ1-3; TRBD1 is a possible D gene (5 bases). Trimming stripped 3 bases from V and 4 bases from J, with 13 bases between. The CDR3 spans 15 residues. In germline, CDR1 is SGHAT, CDR2 FQNNGV. CDR3 amino acids: CASSLTWGNGNTIYF. CDR3 nucleotides: TGTGCCAGCAGCTTGACTTGGGGGAACGGAAACACCATATATTTT.